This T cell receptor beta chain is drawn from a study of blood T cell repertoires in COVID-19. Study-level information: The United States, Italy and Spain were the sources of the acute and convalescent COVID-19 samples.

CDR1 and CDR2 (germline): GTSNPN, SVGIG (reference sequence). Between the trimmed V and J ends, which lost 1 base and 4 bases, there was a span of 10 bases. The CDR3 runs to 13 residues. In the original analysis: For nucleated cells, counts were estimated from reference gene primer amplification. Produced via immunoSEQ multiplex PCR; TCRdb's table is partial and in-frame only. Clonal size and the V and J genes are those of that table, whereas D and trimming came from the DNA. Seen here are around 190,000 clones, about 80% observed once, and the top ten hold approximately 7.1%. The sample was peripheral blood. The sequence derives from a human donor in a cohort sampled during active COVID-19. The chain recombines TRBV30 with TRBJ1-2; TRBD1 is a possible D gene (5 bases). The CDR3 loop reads CAWSGGAGYGYTF. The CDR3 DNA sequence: TGTGCCTGGAGTGGTGGGGCAGGCTATGGCTACACCTTC.